This TCR beta chain came from a study of long-term antiretroviral therapy in people with HIV. A v3.0 immunoSEQ assay was performed at survey level. Generated by immunoSEQ multiplex PCR, the TCRdb table keeps only in-frame clones and is missing some. This table has about 30,000 clones, roughly 93% appearing once. On this clone itself: The antigen is not known.

Participants who had HIV were, without exception, treated in the United States. General study findings and limits: Clonal populations expanded prior to ART predominated within the repertoire at all time points.

Unmatched junction bases numbered 6, after V lost 2 bases and J lost 4 bases. CDR1 is SQVTM, CDR2 ANQGSEA, per germline. CDR3 length: 14 residues. The sequencing here drew on unsorted PBMCs, taken about 7.2 years after starting antiretroviral therapy. V gene TRBV29-1 combines with J gene TRBJ2-7, with TRBD1 identical over 9 bases. This sequence was found in a man over 45 with HIV. Here the CDR3 DNA reads TGCAGCGTTGAATTGCCGGACAGGGGTTACGAGCAGTACTTC. Amino acids: CSVELPDRGYEQYF.